The rows below give T cell receptor beta chains drawn from one sample of a study of blood T cell repertoires in COVID-19. Profiling relied on immunoSEQ multiplex PCR, and the TCRdb table lists in-frame clones only, not all of them. The sample lists around 250,000 clones; 80% to 85% were seen once. Sequenced: PBMCs or T cells enriched from blood (not recorded which). The receptors were sampled from a man aged 50 to 59 who had recovered from COVID-19. The CDR3 runs from the conserved cysteine through the conserved F or W. The order of the fields is J gene, D gene, V gene, clone size, CDR3 DNA, CDR3 protein. A D gene is named only where the DNA matches it firmly. The size of a clone is reported for some rows only, either as once, few or many, or as a class for expanded clones.

TRBJ2-1	TRBD2	TRBV11-1	NA	TGTGCCAGCAGCACTAGCGGGAGCTCCTACAATGAGCAGTTCTTC	CASSTSGSSYNEQFF
TRBJ1-1	TRBD1	TRBV7-9	NA	TGTGCCAGCAGCTTAACTCAACAGGGGCCCTTTTCGAGGGCTTTCTTT	CASSLTQQGPFSRAFF
TRBJ2-5	NA	TRBV19	NA	TGTGCCAGTAGTCCCACAGGGAGAGAAGAGACCCAGTACTTC	CASSPTGREETQYF
TRBJ2-7	TRBD2	TRBV15	few	TGTGCCACCAGCAGTGCTCGACTAGCGGGAGAAGTCGAGCAGTACTTC	CATSSARLAGEVEQYF
TRBJ1-1	TRBD1	TRBV5-1	NA	TGCGCCAGCAGCTTGGGGGCAGGGGGTTTGAACACTGAAGCTTTCTTT	CASSLGAGGLNTEAFF
TRBJ1-5	NA	TRBV9	NA	TGTGCCAGCAGCGTAGCAGTCGATCAGCCCCAGCATTTT	CASSVAVDQPQHF
TRBJ1-2	TRBD1	TRBV28	NA	TGTGCCAGCAGTTTAAGGGGGCGAGGCTATGGCTACACCTTC	CASSLRGRGYGYTF
TRBJ1-1	TRBD1	TRBV2	NA	TGTGCCAGCCAGGGACAGGGGGTTGAAAACACTGAAGCTTTCTTT	CASQGQGVENTEAFF
TRBJ1-6	TRBD1	TRBV19	NA	TGTGCCAGTAGCCTAGGGGGACAGAAAAATTCACCCCTCCACTTT	CASSLGGQKNSPLHF
TRBJ2-7	NA	TRBV12-3/TRBV12-4	once	TGTGCCAGCAGTCAGGCCTGGGAGCAGTACTTC	CASSQAWEQYF
TRBJ2-7	TRBD2	TRBV3-1/TRBV3-2	once	TGTGCCAGCAGCCAAGTTTTAGCGGGAGCCTACGAGCAGTACTTC	CASSQVLAGAYEQYF
TRBJ1-2	NA	TRBV18	NA	TGTGCCAGCTCACCGCGGCCTCAGGCAGGGTCAACTGGCTACACCTTC	CASSPRPQAGSTGYTF
TRBJ2-7	NA	TRBV6-5	NA	TGTGCCAGCAGCCGACTTAATTCAGGGGACGAGCAGTACTTC	CASSRLNSGDEQYF
TRBJ2-7	TRBD1	TRBV5-1	once	TGCGCCAGCAGCTTGTTTCTGTCTACGGACAGGATTAACGAGCAGTACTTC	CASSLFLSTDRINEQYF
TRBJ2-5	TRBD1	TRBV9	once	TGTGCCAGCAGCACCACCGGGACAGGGGGAGAGACCCAGTACTTC	CASSTTGTGGETQYF
TRBJ2-3	NA	TRBV19	NA	TGTGCCAGTAGGTCCTCAGATACGCAGTATTTT	CASRSSDTQYF
TRBJ1-3	NA	TRBV9	few	TGTGCCAGCAGCGCCCGGGGGACTGGAAACACCATATATTTT	CASSARGTGNTIYF
TRBJ1-5	NA	TRBV6-4	NA	TGTGCCAGCAGTGGGGGCCTCAATCAGCCCCAGCATTTT	CASSGGLNQPQHF
TRBJ1-6	TRBD1	TRBV25-1	NA	TGTGCCAGCAGTGAGACAGGGACCTATAATTCACCCCTCCACTTT	CASSETGTYNSPLHF
TRBJ2-1	NA	TRBV4-3	NA	TGCGCCAGCAGCCAAGTCAGGGCCGGTGAGCAGTTCTTC	CASSQVRAGEQFF
TRBJ2-5	NA	TRBV5-1	NA	TGCGCCAGCAGGTCAGGCTCGTACCAAGAGACCCAGTACTTC	CASRSGSYQETQYF
TRBJ2-5	NA	TRBV10-1	NA	TGCGCCAGCAGTCAGGGTCTGGGCCAAGAGACCCAGTACTTC	CASSQGLGQETQYF
TRBJ1-3	NA	TRBV21-1	NA	TGTGCCAGCAGCAAATGTACTTACCCCCCGAAGAACACCATATATTTT	CASSKCTYPPKNTIYF
TRBJ2-7	NA	TRBV5-8	NA	TGTGCCAGCAGCTTGGGACAGTGGAACGAGCAGTACTTC	CASSLGQWNEQYF
TRBJ2-1	TRBD2	TRBV18	NA	TGTGCCAGCTCACCCAAAAGTAGCGGGGGGGCCCACAATGAGCAGTTCTTC	CASSPKSSGGAHNEQFF
TRBJ2-4	NA	TRBV29-1	NA	TGCAGCGTCCGGCAGGTGGCAAACATTCAGTACTTC	CSVRQVANIQYF
TRBJ1-5	NA	TRBV27	NA	TGTGCCGGGCAGCGACAGTACAATCAGCCCCAGCATTTT	CAGQRQYNQPQHF
TRBJ2-7	TRBD2	TRBV12-3/TRBV12-4	NA	TGTGCCAGCGGGGGGGCCTACGAGCAGTACTTC	CASGGAYEQYF
TRBJ2-3	TRBD1	TRBV10-3	NA	TGTGCCATCAGTGAGTACTTCTCCGGGACAGGGGCAGATACGCAGTATTTT	CAISEYFSGTGADTQYF
TRBJ2-7	NA	TRBV5-1	NA	TGCGCCAGCAGCCTCGACAGGGCGGGGACCTACGAGCAGTACTTC	CASSLDRAGTYEQYF
TRBJ1-1	TRBD1	TRBV7-9	NA	TGTGCCAGCAGCTTTGGACAGGACACTGAAGCTTTCTTT	CASSFGQDTEAFF
TRBJ2-1	NA	TRBV20-1	few	TGCAGTGCTCCCGGCTACAATGAGCAGTTCTTC	CSAPGYNEQFF
TRBJ2-2	TRBD2	TRBV19	NA	TGTGCCAGTAGTAACGCCGGGACTAGCGGGTTCCCCGGGGAGCTGTTTTTT	CASSNAGTSGFPGELFF
TRBJ1-6	TRBD1	TRBV5-1	NA	TGCGCCAGCAGCCCAACGACAGGGGTCGAATCACCCCTCCACTTT	CASSPTTGVESPLHF
TRBJ2-3	TRBD2	TRBV29-1	NA	TGCAGCGTTGTTGGCGGGAGGTTCCCCCCCGCCACAGATACGCAGTATTTT	CSVVGGRFPPATDTQYF
TRBJ1-5	NA	TRBV27	few	TGTGCCAGCAGTTTCCCCGATCAGCCCCAGCATTTT	CASSFPDQPQHF
TRBJ2-1	TRBD2	TRBV6-2/TRBV6-3	NA	TGTGCCAGCAGTTACACTCCCGAGCGGGAGAGGTGGTTTGGTGAGCAGTTCTTC	CASSYTPERERWFGEQFF
TRBJ2-1	TRBD2	TRBV5-1	NA	TGCGCCAGCAGCTTACTAGCGGAGGTGGAGAATGAGCAGTTCTTC	CASSLLAEVENEQFF